The following is a TCR beta chain sequence with its context. What it recognizes is unknown. There are 14 residues in the CDR3. The germline V gene encodes CDR1 SQVTM and CDR2 ANQGSEA. The V and J ends lost 6 bases and 5 bases, in that order; junction bases with no gene match: 7. With random hexamers, reverse transcription was performed on roughly 0.45 to 1 ug of RNA. Multiplex immunoSEQ PCR targeted 54 Vbeta and 13 Jbeta TCR beta segments. MiXCR, applied by TCRdb to the immunoSEQ multiplex PCR reads, yields one record per CDR3 protein. The sample shows 180,000 or so distinct CDR3 sequences, about 95% of them seen only once. This entry belongs to a study of CD8 T cells in Susac syndrome. Study observations and caveats: A relatively small number of individuals underwent TCR sequencing and HLA analysis.

Sequencing of TCR beta was performed on blood CD8+ and CD4+ T cells. Sample: CD4+ T cells from PBMCs. This chain connects TRBV29-1 to TRBJ1-5; 10 bases map to TRBD1. This TCR was recovered from a human donor in good health. The CDR3 region has the DNA TGCAGCGTAGTGACAGGGGGCTCGGATCAGCCCCAGCATTTT. Translating it yields CSVVTGGSDQPQHF.